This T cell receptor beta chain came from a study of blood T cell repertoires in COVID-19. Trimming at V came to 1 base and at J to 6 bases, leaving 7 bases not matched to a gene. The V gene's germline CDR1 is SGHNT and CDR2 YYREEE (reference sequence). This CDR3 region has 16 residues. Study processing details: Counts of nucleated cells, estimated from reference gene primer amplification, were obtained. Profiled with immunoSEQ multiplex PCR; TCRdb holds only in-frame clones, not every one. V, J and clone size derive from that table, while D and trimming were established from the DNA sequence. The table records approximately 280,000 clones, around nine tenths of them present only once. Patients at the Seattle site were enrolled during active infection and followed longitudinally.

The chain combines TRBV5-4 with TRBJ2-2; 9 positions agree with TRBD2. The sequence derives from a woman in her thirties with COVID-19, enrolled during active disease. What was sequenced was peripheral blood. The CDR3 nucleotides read TGTGCCAGCAGCTTGATGGGTAGCGGGAGATCCGGGGAGCTGTTTTTT. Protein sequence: CASSLMGSGRSGELFF.